The clone carrying this TCR beta chain has at least ten counts. Its antigen is as yet unknown. V was shortened by 10 bases and J by 0 bases, with 4 bases between the two germline ends. The CDR3 runs 12 residues. Germline CDR1 and CDR2: ENHRY and SYGVKD. This sample was taken from a study of T cells after yellow fever vaccination. Study context: Preparation used SMART-Seq v4 Ultra Low Input for the low-cell-number fractions.

TCRdb called the 5' RACE reads again in MiXCR, with one record for every CDR3 protein. The table records under 150,000 distinct CDR3 sequences, over 7% of them present only once. Study outcomes and limitations: Most clones from primary vaccination were detected again post-booster (almost 98% CD4, approximately 90% CD8).

This TCR was recovered from a young man who received the YFV17D yellow fever vaccine. The chain uses TRBV10-3 and TRBJ2-6; D is unresolved. The material sequenced was CD4+ T cells sorted from PBMCs, taken 5 days after the yellow fever booster vaccination. The CDR3 DNA sequence: TGTGCCAGTAACTCTGGGGCCAACGTCCTGACTTTC. Translated: CASNSGANVLTF.